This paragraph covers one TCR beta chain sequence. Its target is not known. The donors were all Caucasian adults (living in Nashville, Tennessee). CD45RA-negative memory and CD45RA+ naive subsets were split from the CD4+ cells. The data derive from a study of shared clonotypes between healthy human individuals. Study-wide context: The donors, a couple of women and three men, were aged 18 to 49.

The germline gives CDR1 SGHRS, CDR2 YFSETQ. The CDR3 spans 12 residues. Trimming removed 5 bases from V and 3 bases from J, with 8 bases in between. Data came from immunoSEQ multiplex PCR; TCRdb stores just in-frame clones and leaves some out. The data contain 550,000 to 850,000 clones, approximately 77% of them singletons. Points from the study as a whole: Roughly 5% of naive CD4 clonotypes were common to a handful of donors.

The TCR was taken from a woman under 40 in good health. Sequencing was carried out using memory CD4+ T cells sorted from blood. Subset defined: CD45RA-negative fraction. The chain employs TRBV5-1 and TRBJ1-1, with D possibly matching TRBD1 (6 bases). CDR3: CASRGGDTEAFF. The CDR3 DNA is TGCGCCAGCAGAGGGGGGGACACTGAAGCTTTCTTT. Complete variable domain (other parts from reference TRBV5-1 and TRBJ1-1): KAGVTQTPRYLIKTRGQQVTLSCSPISGHRSVSWYQQTPGQGLQFLFEYFSETQRNKGNFPGRFSGRQFSNSRSEMNVSTLELGDSALYLCASRGGDTEAFFGQGTRLTVV.